The present T cell receptor (beta chain) was sequenced within a study of Tregs in tolerant kidney transplant recipients. Broader study findings: Antigen-driven expansion was suggested because donor-specific Tregs expanded more than all Tregs in tolerant patients.

Measured with immunoSEQ multiplex PCR; TCRdb has only the in-frame clones, and not every one. The sample contains some 62,000 clones, nearly 98% of which appear only once. CDR3 size: 15 residues. The germline CDR1 and CDR2 sequences are MNHEY and SMNVEV (reference sequence). Trimming took 5 bases from V and 0 from J, leaving 13 bases between them. A word on this clone: The antigen is not known.

The V call is TRBV27, the J call TRBJ1-1; D is undetermined. This material consisted of Tregs from blood, taken before the transplant. The TCR sequence derives from a human donor who received a combined kidney and bone marrow transplant. CDR3 in DNA: TGTGCCAGCAGTACTAAGCTGAGAATGAACACTGAAGCTTTCTTT. Translating gives CASSTKLRMNTEAFF.